The 20 T cell receptor beta chains given below trace back to one sample, sequenced in a study of cytomegalovirus exposure and HLA in healthy donors. PCR employed 60 Vbeta and 13 Jbeta primers. Produced via immunoSEQ multiplex PCR; TCRdb's table is partial and in-frame only. The data contain around 180,000 clones, about 80% of them singletons. The sequenced sample was PBMCs. The receptors originated from a woman in her forties or fifties in good health and CMV-seronegative.

To note about this clone: The missing conserved phenylalanine or tryptophan at the end of this CDR3 makes a read error likely. No DNA is shown, since the ends of the CDR3 on it are uncertain; the CDR3 is the one TCRdb lists. The chain joins TRBV7-9 to TRBJ2-7; no DNA check was done on the table's D call, TRBD2. The CDR3 length equals 12 residues, ends included. CDR1 and CDR2 (germline): SEHNR, FQNEAQ (reference sequence). The CDR3 reads CASSPDYTSGRR.

This rearrangement joins TRBV7-8 to TRBJ2-2, with 11 bases that match TRBD2. V lost 0 bases, J lost 1 base, and 4 bases stayed unmatched. The length of the CDR3 is 18 residues. Germline V CDR1 and CDR2: SGHVS, FQNEAQ. CDR3 protein: CASSLARLAGGNTGELFF. The CDR3 DNA reads TGTGCCAGCAGCTTAGCGCGCCTAGCGGGAGGGAACACCGGGGAGCTGTTTTTT.

The chain combines TRBV29-1 with TRBJ1-1; the match to TRBD1 covers 9 bases. The length of the CDR3 is 12 residues. CDR1 SQVTM and CDR2 ANQGSEA come from the germline V gene. The V and J ends lost 6 bases and 10 bases, in that order; junction bases with no gene match: 9. The CDR3 nucleotides read TGCAGCGTACCGGGACAGGGCTTTGGAGCTTTCTTT. It is translated as CSVPGQGFGAFF.

The chain employs TRBV19 and TRBJ2-1; 12 bases agree with TRBD1. Unmatched junction bases numbered 5, after V lost 4 bases and J lost 7 bases. Looked up from germline, CDR1 is LNHDA and CDR2 is SQIVND (reference sequence). The CDR3 has 15 amino acids. The CDR3 DNA follows: TGTGCCAGTAGTACCGGGACAGGGGGCTCGAATGAGCAGTTCTTC. Amino acids: CASSTGTGGSNEQFF.

This clone has a handful of counts. The CDR3 spells CASRGERSGNNEQFF. The CDR3 DNA reads as TGTGCCAGCAGAGGTGAGCGGTCAGGCAACAATGAGCAGTTCTTC. This chain joins TRBV6-6 and TRBJ2-1; maybe TRBD2 (5 bases). CDR1 and CDR2 from the germline V gene are MNHNY and SVGAGI (reference sequence). The V and J ends lost 6 bases and 5 bases respectively, with 17 bases between them. The CDR3 covers 15 residues.

The J gene is TRBJ2-1, the V gene TRBV28; tentative D call: TRBD1 (5 bases). The V end was cut by 6 bases, the J end by 6 bases, with 21 bases between. Germline values: CDR1 MDHEN, CDR2 SYDVKM. The CDR3 is made up of 16 amino acids. The CDR3 protein is CASRVVDRSLVNEQFF. The CDR3 DNA reads TGTGCCAGCAGGGTCGTAGACAGAAGTTTGGTCAATGAGCAGTTCTTC.

This sequence joins TRBV5-1 and TRBJ2-7; D possibly corresponds to TRBD2 (5 bases). In germline, CDR1 is SGHRS, CDR2 YFSETQ. V lost 5 bases and J 0 bases, leaving 18 bases between the germline ends. This CDR3 is built from 16 residues. The CDR3 loop reads CASSLALRGISYEQYF. The CDR3 DNA sequence: TGCGCCAGCAGTTTAGCACTTAGAGGGATCTCCTACGAGCAGTACTTC.

Only a few counts were recorded for this clone. The genes are TRBV19 and TRBJ2-5, with D unresolved. Trimming removed 3 bases from V and 0 bases from J, with 2 bases in between. CDR3 length: 12 amino acids. Germline-derived CDR1 and CDR2 are LNHDA and SQIVND (reference sequence). The CDR3 DNA reads as TGTGCCAGTAGTATTAACCAAGAGACCCAGTACTTC. Translation gives CASSINQETQYF.

V gene TRBV5-5 combines with J gene TRBJ2-7; D is unclear. Trimming stripped 7 bases from V and 2 bases from J, with 19 bases between. The length of the CDR3 is 15 residues. Looked up from germline, CDR1 is SGHKS and CDR2 is YYEKEE (reference sequence). The CDR3 DNA reads as TGTGCCAGCGGCCCCGCCCGGGTTGGCCCCTACGAGCAGTACTTC. Translating gives CASGPARVGPYEQYF.

This chain uses TRBV5-4 with TRBJ2-1; D gene unclear. The CDR3 totals 14 residues. Germline CDR1 and CDR2: SGHNT and YYREEE (reference sequence). Trimming removed 1 base at V and 7 bases at J, with 12 bases between. The CDR3 nucleotides read TGTGCCAGCAGCTTGTCCATAATAGTGAATGAGCAGTTCTTC. This gives the protein CASSLSIIVNEQFF.

This chain's CDR3 is CAWSGTGDSPLHF. For the CDR3, the DNA is TGTGCCTGGAGTGGGACAGGTGATTCACCCCTCCACTTT. The V and J genes are TRBV30 and TRBJ1-6; 7 nucleotides line up with TRBD1. Germline V lookup: CDR1 GTSNPN, CDR2 SVGIG (reference sequence). The CDR3 covers 13 residues. Trimming removed 1 base from V and 8 bases from J; junction bases left unmatched: 2. The whole variable domain, remainder taken from reference TRBV30 and TRBJ1-6, is SQTIHQWPATLVQPVGSPLSLECTVEGTSNPNLYWYRQAAGRGLQLLFYSVGIGQISSEVPQNLSASRPQDRQFILSSKKLLLSDSGFYLCAWSGTGDSPLHFGNGTRLTVT.

V and J are TRBV19 and TRBJ2-5, with D perhaps TRBD2 (7 bases). Per the germline V gene, CDR1 is LNHDA and CDR2 is SQIVND (reference sequence). The germline V and J ends were trimmed by 7 bases and 3 bases, with 18 bases remaining between them. This CDR3 contains 15 residues. The CDR3 region is CASMGGAASEETQYF. CDR3 DNA: TGTGCCAGTATGGGGGGGGCAGCGAGCGAAGAGACCCAGTACTTC. The complete variable domain, with remaining parts taken from reference TRBV19 and TRBJ2-5, reads DGGITQSPKYLFRKEGQNVTLSCEQNLNHDAMYWYRQDPGQGLRLIYYSQIVNDFQKGDIAEGYSVSREKKESFPLTVTSAQKNPTAFYLCASMGGAASEETQYFGPGTRLLVL.

This clone was recorded a few times. This chain links TRBV11-2 with TRBJ1-4, with D maybe TRBD1 (5 bases). Germline V gives CDR1 SGHAT, CDR2 FQNNGV. This CDR3 spans 14 amino acids. V lost 3 bases to trimming and J lost 11 bases, with 16 bases between them. The CDR3 DNA reads as TGTGCCAGCAGCTTCGGGGGTAGCGGGGTCAAACTGTTTTTT. Translating it yields CASSFGGSGVKLFF.

This chain uses TRBV11-2 with TRBJ1-1; D is uncertain. V dropped 5 bases and J dropped 4 bases, with 8 bases sitting between them. Germline CDR1 is SGHAT and CDR2 is FQNNGV. This CDR3 is built from 12 residues. CDR3 sequence (DNA): TGTGCCAGCAGCCTGGAGTTCACTGAAGCTTTCTTT. Translating it yields CASSLEFTEAFF.

The rearrangement joins TRBV6-5 to TRBJ2-1, with TRBD2 identical over 8 bases. The CDR3 covers 14 residues. Trimming removed 6 bases from V and 6 bases from J; junction bases left unmatched: 7. Looked up from germline, CDR1 is MNHEY and CDR2 is SVGAGI. The chain's CDR3 is CASRTPGGPNEQFF. As DNA, the CDR3 is TGTGCCAGCAGGACCCCGGGAGGGCCCAATGAGCAGTTCTTC.

The rearrangement uses TRBV9 and TRBJ2-3; 10 bases line up with TRBD2. Germline V CDR1 and CDR2: SGDLS, YYNGEE. Germline trimming cut 5 bases from V and 4 bases from J; bases unmatched to any gene: 7. The CDR3 consists of 15 residues. Here the CDR3 DNA reads TGTGCCAGCAGTCACAGCGGGGGGGCATCAGATACGCAGTATTTT. This gives the protein CASSHSGGASDTQYF.

This clone showed up just once. The chain combines TRBV10-3 with TRBJ1-4, with TRBD1 identical over 10 bases. The junction had 6 bases not matched to a gene; V was cut back by 6 bases and J by 8 bases. Germline assignment: CDR1 ENHRY and CDR2 SYGVKD. This CDR3 has 14 amino acids. The CDR3 loop is CAISPGTGEEKLFF. CDR3 coding DNA: TGTGCCATCAGCCCCGGGACAGGGGAAGAAAAACTGTTTTTT.

The V gene is TRBV6-5, the J gene TRBJ1-1; D may be TRBD1 (5 bases). This CDR3 has 12 amino acids. Germline loops: CDR1 MNHEY, CDR2 SVGAGI. Trimming cost V 6 bases and J 10 bases, with 15 bases left between them. The CDR3 loop is CASRTDGQGAFF. Here the CDR3 DNA reads TGTGCCAGCAGGACGGACGGCCAGGGAGCTTTCTTT.

The rearrangement joins TRBV2 to TRBJ1-6, with no clear D. Germline V gene sequence: CDR1 SNHLY, CDR2 FYNNEI. Trimming removed 7 bases from V and 7 bases from J, with 14 bases in between. The CDR3 spans 14 residues. CDR3 nucleotide sequence: TGTGCCAGCATCAGATCCTCAACGAATTCACCCCTCCACTTT. Translated, it gives CASIRSSTNSPLHF. Full variable domain (remainder filled in from reference TRBV2 and TRBJ1-6): EPEVTQTPSHQVTQMGQEVILRCVPISNHLYFYWYRQILGQKVEFLVSFYNNEISEKSEIFDDQFSVERPDGSNFTLKIRSTKLEDSAMYFCASIRSSTNSPLHFGNGTRLTVT.

This chain links TRBV27 with TRBJ1-2; D is perhaps TRBD1 (5 bases). The germline gives CDR1 MNHEY, CDR2 SMNVEV (reference sequence). The CDR3 is 17 residues long. Trimming removed 5 bases at V and 3 bases at J, with 22 bases between. This chain's CDR3 is CASSPTDRQGIHYGYTF. DNA for the CDR3: TGTGCCAGCAGTCCTACCGATCGGCAGGGAATTCACTATGGCTACACCTTC.